This T cell receptor beta chain was sequenced in a study of blood T cells in healthy people across ages. Turning to the study itself: Per two T cells, about one barcoded beta molecule was captured through template switching.

V lost 5 bases and J 4 bases, leaving 13 bases between the germline ends. CDR3 length: 14 residues. The germline CDR1 and CDR2 sequences are SGHTA and FQGNSA. In this sample, this clonotype turned up a few times. Its specificity is unknown. Every donor provided around 9.5 milliliters of peripheral blood. A second about 7 to 12 cycle PCR used barcoded and J-beta primers. TCRdb reanalysed the 5' RACE reads using MiXCR and keeps one entry per CDR3 protein. This table holds roughly 1,700,000 distinct CDR3 sequences, 28% found once. Broader study findings: Long-lived donors exceeded aged donors in naive CD4+ cells and diversity.

The chain uses TRBV7-2 and TRBJ2-3, with unresolved D. The source of this sequence is a woman in her twenties or thirties in good health. Sequenced sample: blood. The CDR3 DNA sequence: TGTGCCAGCAGCGCGAGACATGGGGCAGATACGCAGTATTTT. Translation gives CASSARHGADTQYF.